This T cell receptor (beta chain) is drawn from a study of shared clonotypes between healthy human individuals. For the study at large: With ages of 18 to 49, the donors were two women and a few men.

CDR3 size: 16 residues. V shed 0 bases and J shed 0 bases, with 9 bases lying between them. Germline loops: CDR1 LNHNV, CDR2 YYDKDF (reference sequence). Unsorted samples used approximately 99 million PBMCs for genomic DNA. The protocol was immunoSEQ multiplex PCR, while the TCRdb copy is restricted to in-frame clones and leaves out a portion. In the table there are fewer than 650,000 clones, approximately 80% of which are singletons. The sequence derives from a woman aged 40 to 55 in good health. Some clones in this sample may be carry-over from other donors' samples. Sequencing was performed on PBMCs. This rearrangement joins TRBV15 to TRBJ1-3; D is ambiguous. The CDR3 bases are TGTGCCACCAGCAGAGATCTAGCTAGCTCTGGAAACACCATATATTTT. This gives the protein CATSRDLASSGNTIYF.